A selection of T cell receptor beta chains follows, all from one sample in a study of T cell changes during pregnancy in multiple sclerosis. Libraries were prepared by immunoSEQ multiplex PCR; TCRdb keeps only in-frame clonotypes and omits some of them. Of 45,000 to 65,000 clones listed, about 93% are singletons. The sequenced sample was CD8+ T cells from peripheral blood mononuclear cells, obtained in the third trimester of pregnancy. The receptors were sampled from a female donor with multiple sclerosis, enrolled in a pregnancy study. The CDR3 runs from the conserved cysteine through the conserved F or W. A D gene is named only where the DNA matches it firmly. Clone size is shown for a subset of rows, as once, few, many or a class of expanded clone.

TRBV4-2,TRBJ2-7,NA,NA,CASSQDSGDPPYEQYF,TGTGCCAGCAGCCAAGACTCCGGAGATCCCCCCTACGAGCAGTACTTC
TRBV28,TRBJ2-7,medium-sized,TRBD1,CASRTGLGYEQYF,TGTGCCAGCAGGACAGGGTTGGGCTACGAGCAGTACTTC
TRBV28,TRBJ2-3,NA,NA,CASSLPITGPDLDTQYF,TGTGCCAGCAGTTTACCTATAACAGGGCCGGACTTGGATACGCAGTATTTT
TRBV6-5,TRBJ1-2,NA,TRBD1,CASSSGGAGGYTF,TGTGCCAGCAGTTCAGGGGGCGCAGGTGGCTACACCTTC
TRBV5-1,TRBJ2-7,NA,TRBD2,CASSWTSGMYEQYF,TGCGCCAGCAGCTGGACTAGCGGGATGTACGAGCAGTACTTC
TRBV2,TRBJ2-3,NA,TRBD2,CASLGTSGTSTDTQYF,TGTGCCAGCCTCGGGACTAGCGGGACTAGCACAGATACGCAGTATTTT
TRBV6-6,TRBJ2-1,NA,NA,CASSFQGNNEQFF,TGTGCCAGCAGTTTCCAGGGGAACAATGAGCAGTTCTTC
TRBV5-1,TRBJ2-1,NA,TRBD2,CASSLEKREYYNEQFF,TGCGCCAGCAGCTTGGAAAAGCGGGAGTACTACAATGAGCAGTTCTTC
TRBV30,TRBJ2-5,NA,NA,CAWSEGVIQETQYF,TGTGCCTGGAGTGAAGGGGTGATTCAAGAGACCCAGTACTTC
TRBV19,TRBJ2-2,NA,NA,CASSIGHRRGTGELFF,TGTGCCAGTAGTATAGGTCACCGACGGGGCACCGGGGAGCTGTTTTTT
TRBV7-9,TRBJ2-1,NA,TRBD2,CASSLAGGLNNEQFF,TGTGCCAGCAGCTTGGCGGGAGGACTTAACAATGAGCAGTTCTTC
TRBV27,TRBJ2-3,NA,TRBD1,CASSLYGTGGIADTQYF,TGTGCCAGCAGTTTATATGGGACAGGGGGGATTGCAGATACGCAGTATTTT
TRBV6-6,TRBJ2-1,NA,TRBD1,CASSPGQDSVDEQFF,TGTGCCAGCAGTCCCGGACAGGATTCGGTTGATGAGCAGTTCTTC
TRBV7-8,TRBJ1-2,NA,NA,CASSLAPPLATYGYTF,TGTGCCAGCAGCTTAGCCCCCCCCTTAGCCACCTATGGCTACACCTTC
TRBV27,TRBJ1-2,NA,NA,CASSSRTANYGYTF,TGTGCCAGCAGTTCAAGAACGGCTAACTATGGCTACACCTTC
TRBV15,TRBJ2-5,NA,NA,CATSSPPSETQYF,TGTGCCACCAGCAGTCCCCCGAGCGAGACCCAGTACTTC
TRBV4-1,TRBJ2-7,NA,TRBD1,CASSQGQGAYEQYF,TGCGCCAGCAGCCAGGGACAGGGAGCCTACGAGCAGTACTTC
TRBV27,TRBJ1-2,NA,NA,CASRFPITRAEYANYGYTF,TGTGCCAGCAGATTCCCGATAACAAGAGCGGAATATGCAAACTATGGCTACACCTTC
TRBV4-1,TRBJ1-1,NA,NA,CASSQDGWGGLNTEAFF,TGCGCCAGCAGCCAAGATGGGTGGGGGGGGTTAAACACTGAAGCTTTCTTT
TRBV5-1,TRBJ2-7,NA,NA,CASSLVAGGTYEQYF,TGCGCCAGCAGCTTGGTGGCAGGAGGCACCTACGAGCAGTACTTC
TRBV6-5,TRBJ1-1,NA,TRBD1,CASSQPGQEAFF,TGTGCCAGCAGCCAACCGGGACAGGAAGCTTTCTTT
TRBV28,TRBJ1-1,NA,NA,CASSWAGSNVGTEAFF,TGTGCCAGCAGTTGGGCAGGGTCGAATGTCGGGACTGAAGCTTTCTTT
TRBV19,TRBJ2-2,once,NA,CASTPFGFPGELFF,TGTGCCAGTACCCCCTTCGGGTTTCCCGGGGAGCTGTTTTTT
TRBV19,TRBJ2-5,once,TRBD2,CASSIGSGQETQYF,TGTGCCAGTAGTATAGGTAGCGGGCAAGAGACCCAGTACTTC
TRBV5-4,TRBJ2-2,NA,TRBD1,CASSDTGGTGELFF,TGTGCCAGCAGCGACACAGGGGGCACCGGGGAGCTGTTTTTT
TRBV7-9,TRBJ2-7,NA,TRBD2,CASSDRLAGEQYF,TGTGCCAGCAGCGACCGACTAGCGGGCGAGCAGTACTTC
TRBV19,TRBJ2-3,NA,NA,CASTGPGDTQYF,TGTGCCAGTACCGGGCCAGGGGATACGCAGTATTTT
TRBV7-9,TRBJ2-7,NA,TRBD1,CASSTRDSPYEQYF,TGTGCCAGCAGCACCCGGGACAGTCCCTACGAGCAGTACTTC
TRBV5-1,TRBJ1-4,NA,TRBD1,CASSPGSRQGRFGEKLFF,TGCGCCAGCAGCCCAGGATCTCGACAGGGCCGTTTCGGTGAAAAACTGTTTTTT
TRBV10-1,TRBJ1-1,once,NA,CASRQDMNTEAFF,TGCGCCAGCAGACAGGATATGAACACTGAAGCTTTCTTT
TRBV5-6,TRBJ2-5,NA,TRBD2,CASSLWTSGGETQYF,TGTGCCAGCAGCTTGTGGACTAGCGGAGGCGAGACCCAGTACTTC
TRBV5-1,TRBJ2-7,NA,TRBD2,CASSLAGGSYEQYF,TGCGCCAGCAGCCTAGCGGGAGGCTCCTACGAGCAGTACTTC
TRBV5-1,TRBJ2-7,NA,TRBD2,CASSLGSGSYEQYF,TGCGCCAGCAGCTTAGGTAGCGGGAGTTACGAGCAGTACTTC
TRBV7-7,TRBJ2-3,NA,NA,CASSPGLGYTDTQYF,TGTGCCAGCAGCCCCGGACTGGGTTACACAGATACGCAGTATTTT
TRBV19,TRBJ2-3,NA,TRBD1,CASSIPQGFADTQYF,TGTGCCAGTAGTATTCCACAGGGGTTCGCAGATACGCAGTATTTT
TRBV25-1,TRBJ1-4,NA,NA,CASSAGVEKLFF,TGTGCCAGCAGTGCAGGGGTTGAAAAACTGTTTTTT
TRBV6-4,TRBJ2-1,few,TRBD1,CASSDGTGGPNEQFF,TGTGCCAGCAGTGACGGGACAGGGGGCCCCAATGAGCAGTTCTTC
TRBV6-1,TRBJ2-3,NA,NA,CASSIADTQYF,TGTGCCAGCAGTATAGCGGATACGCAGTATTTT
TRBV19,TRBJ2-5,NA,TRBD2,CASSIAGLAEETQYF,TGTGCCAGTAGTATAGCGGGACTAGCGGAAGAGACCCAGTACTTC
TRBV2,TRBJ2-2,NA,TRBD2,CASSEGLAANTGELFF,TGTGCCAGCAGTGAGGGACTAGCGGCGAACACCGGGGAGCTGTTTTTT
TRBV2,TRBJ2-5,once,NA,CASSEGLSVPETQYF,TGTGCCAGCAGTGAAGGACTCTCGGTGCCCGAGACCCAGTACTTC
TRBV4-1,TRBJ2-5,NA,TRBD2,CASSQDLGTGGTQYF,TGCGCCAGCAGCCAAGACCTAGGGACGGGGGGGACCCAGTACTTC
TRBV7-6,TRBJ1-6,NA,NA,CASSLDDNNSYNSPLHF,TGTGCCAGCAGCTTAGATGACAATAACTCCTATAATTCACCCCTCCACTTT
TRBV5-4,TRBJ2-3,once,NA,CASSFSPGSTDTQYF,TGTGCCAGCAGCTTCTCACCAGGGAGCACAGATACGCAGTATTTT
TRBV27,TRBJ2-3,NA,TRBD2,CASSLSELARQYF,TGTGCCAGCAGTTTATCGGAACTAGCGAGGCAGTATTTT
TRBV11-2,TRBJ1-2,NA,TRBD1,CASSPGGSYGYTF,TGTGCCAGCAGCCCAGGGGGCAGCTATGGCTACACCTTC
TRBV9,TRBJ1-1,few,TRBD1,CASTPRGTEAFF,TGTGCCAGCACCCCCAGGGGGACTGAAGCTTTCTTT
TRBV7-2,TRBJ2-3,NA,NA,CASSFLTRDTQYF,TGTGCCAGCAGCTTTTTGACTAGAGATACGCAGTATTTT
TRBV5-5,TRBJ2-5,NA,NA,CASSLRETQYF,TGTGCCAGCAGCTTGCGAGAGACCCAGTACTTC
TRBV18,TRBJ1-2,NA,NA,CASSLVDSQEGYTF,TGTGCCAGCTCACTTGTGGACAGTCAAGAAGGCTACACCTTC
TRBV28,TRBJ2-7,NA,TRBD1,CASSPGTGAQSYEQYF,TGTGCCAGCAGTCCCGGGACAGGGGCTCAATCCTACGAGCAGTACTTC
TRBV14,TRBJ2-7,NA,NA,CASSPPGAGRDYEQYF,TGTGCCAGCAGCCCCCCTGGGGCAGGCCGTGACTACGAGCAGTACTTC